The 10 T cell receptor beta chains presented below share a single source sample, sequenced in a study of response to subunit inactivated influenza vaccine. One entry per CDR3 protein, called by TCRdb with MiXCR from the RT-PCR reads. The data contain about 310,000 distinct CDR3 sequences, 21% of them singletons. Sequenced here: PBMCs from blood, sampled around 22 months after vaccination. The receptors were sampled from a man between 50 and 70 years old who received an inactivated influenza vaccine.

This chain joins TRBV6-1 and TRBJ1-3; D is ambiguous. The CDR3 spans 15 residues. Germline V CDR1 and CDR2: MNHNS, SASEGT. V was pared by 5 bases and J by 0 bases, with 11 bases between. CDR3 sequence reads: CASSRALSSGNTIYF. CDR3 nucleotides: TGTGCCAGCAGTCGGGCCTTGAGCTCTGGAAACACCATATATTTT.

This clonotype appeared a few times. The chain is built from TRBV7-8 and TRBJ1-1, with TRBD1 as a possible D gene (5 bases). The CDR3 is 13 amino acids. Germline V gives CDR1 SGHVS, CDR2 FQNEAQ. V lost 1 base, J lost 7 bases, and 10 bases lay in between. Here the CDR3 reads CASSLGGMGEAFF. CDR3 coding DNA: TGTGCCAGCAGCTTAGGGGGCATGGGTGAAGCTTTCTTT.

The V call is TRBV29-1, the J call TRBJ1-2, with TRBD1 identical over 11 bases. After removal of 8 bases from V and 0 bases from J, the junction contained 8 bases not matched to a gene. CDR1 SQVTM and CDR2 ANQGSEA come from the germline V gene. CDR3 size: 15 residues. For the CDR3, the DNA is TGCAGCACTGAGGGGGACAGGGGGTCTAACTATGGCTACACCTTC. The encoded protein is CSTEGDRGSNYGYTF. Full variable domain (remainder filled in from reference TRBV29-1 and TRBJ1-2): SAVISQKPSRDICQRGTSLTIQCQVDSQVTMMFWYRQQPGQSLTLIATANQGSEATYESGFVIDKFPISRPNLTFSTLTVSNMSPEDSSIYLCSTEGDRGSNYGYTFGSGTRLTVV.

This chain joins TRBV7-8 and TRBJ2-1, with D tentatively TRBD2 (5 bases). Germline CDR1 and CDR2: SGHVS and FQNEAQ. The CDR3 is 16 residues long. Trimming took 4 bases from V and 2 from J, leaving 15 bases between them. The CDR3 loop is CASSSTGIGTYNEQFF. The CDR3 nucleotides read TGTGCCAGCAGCTCGACCGGGATAGGAACCTACAATGAGCAGTTCTTC. Looking up the rest from reference TRBV7-8 and TRBJ2-1 gives the full variable domain: GAGVSQSPRYKVAKRGQDVALRCDPISGHVSLFWYQQALGQGPEFLTYFQNEAQLDKSGLPSDRFFAERPEGSVSTLKIQRTQQEDSAVYLCASSSTGIGTYNEQFFGPGTRLTVL.

The chain links TRBV4-3 to TRBJ2-3; tentatively, D is TRBD2 (5 bases). Germline V CDR1 and CDR2: LGHNA, YSLEER. Deletions cut 0 bases from V and 3 bases from J, with 19 bases between. This CDR3 has 18 residues. This CDR3 is CASSQDAGMIVGTDTQYF. The CDR3 DNA reads TGCGCCAGCAGCCAAGATGCCGGGATGATAGTTGGTACAGATACGCAGTATTTT.

The table lists this clonotype with a few counts. The chain joins TRBV29-1 to TRBJ2-7, with D perhaps TRBD1 (6 bases). The germline CDR1 and CDR2 sequences are SQVTM and ANQGSEA. The CDR3 covers 13 residues. With 6 bases removed from V and 7 bases from J, the gap between germline ends came to 19 bases. CDR3 nucleotide sequence: TGCAGCGTAGACCTTGGGGGCTTAGATGAGCAGTACTTC. This sequence encodes CSVDLGGLDEQYF.

The sample holds a few counts of this clonotype. The gene calls are TRBV18 and TRBJ1-2; no clear D gene. The V and J ends lost 2 bases and 2 bases respectively, with 15 bases between them. Germline lookup yields CDR1 KGHSH and CDR2 LQKENI. This CDR3 contains 16 residues. The CDR3 reads CASSPGPPPTNYGYTF. The CDR3 nucleotides read TGTGCCAGCTCACCAGGGCCACCTCCCACCAACTATGGCTACACCTTC.

The DNA of the CDR3 is TGCAGTGCTAGAGATCTCGGGGGAACAGATACGCAGTATTTT. Translated, it gives CSARDLGGTDTQYF. This sequence joins TRBV20-1 and TRBJ2-3; TRBD2 might be the D (6 bases). This CDR3 has 14 amino acids. Germline CDR1 reads DFQATT; CDR2 reads SNEGSKA (reference sequence). The germline V and J ends were trimmed by 0 bases and 3 bases, with 10 bases remaining between them.

Ten or more counts support this clonotype. The rearrangement links TRBV28 to TRBJ1-2; D remains ambiguous. This CDR3 has 15 residues. Germline V gene sequence: CDR1 MDHEN, CDR2 SYDVKM. V lost 3 bases and J lost 6, with 17 bases in between. The CDR3 loop is CASSFSIYTIDGYTF. The CDR3 nucleotides are TGTGCCAGCAGTTTCTCAATTTACACTATCGATGGCTACACCTTC.

This chain joins TRBV10-3 and TRBJ2-7; D may match TRBD1 or TRBD2 (5 bases each). CDR3 size: 14 residues. V gave up 0 bases and J gave up 2 bases, with 8 bases separating them. CDR1 and CDR2 (germline): ENHRY, SYGVKD. CDR3 sequence reads: CAISESRGTYEQYF. The CDR3 DNA follows: TGTGCCATCAGTGAGTCGAGGGGTACCTACGAGCAGTACTTC.